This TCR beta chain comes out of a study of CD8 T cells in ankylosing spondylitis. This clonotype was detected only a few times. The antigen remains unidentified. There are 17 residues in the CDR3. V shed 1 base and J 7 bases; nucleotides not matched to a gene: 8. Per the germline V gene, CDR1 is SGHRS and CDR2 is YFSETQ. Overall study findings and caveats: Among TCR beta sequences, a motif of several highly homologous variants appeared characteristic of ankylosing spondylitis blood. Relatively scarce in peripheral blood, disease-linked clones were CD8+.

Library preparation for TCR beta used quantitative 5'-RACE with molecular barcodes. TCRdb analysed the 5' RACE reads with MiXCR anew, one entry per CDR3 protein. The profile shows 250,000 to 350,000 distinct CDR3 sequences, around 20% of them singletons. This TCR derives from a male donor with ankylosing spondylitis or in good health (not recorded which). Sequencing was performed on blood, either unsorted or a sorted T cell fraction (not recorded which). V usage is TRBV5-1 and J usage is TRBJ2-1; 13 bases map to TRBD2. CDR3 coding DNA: TGCGCCAGCAGCTTGACCGTGACTAGCGGGAGGTGGAATGAGCAGTTCTTC. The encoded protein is CASSLTVTSGRWNEQFF.